These 18 T cell receptor beta chains originate from one sample sequenced in a study of T-cell memory formation after mild COVID-19. TCRdb re-called the 5' RACE reads with MiXCR, one entry per CDR3 protein. The sample carries roughly 280,000 distinct CDR3 sequences, 8% to 10% recorded once. Sequenced: PBMCs or a T cell subset sorted from them (not recorded which). All receptors come from a man aged 18 to 30 who had mild COVID-19 (a few samples of this study predate the infection). Cell type and time point are not known.

The chain couples TRBV10-3 to TRBJ2-3; perhaps D is TRBD1 or TRBD2 (5 bases each). The CDR3 runs to 15 residues. Trimming pared 6 bases from V and 5 bases from J, leaving 18 bases between. Germline V lookup: CDR1 ENHRY, CDR2 SYGVKD. DNA for the CDR3: TGTGCCATCAGCCCCTCGGGGCCGGCTGTAGATACGCAGTATTTT. Its protein is CAISPSGPAVDTQYF.

This clonotype was seen a handful of times. This chain uses TRBV5-1 with TRBJ2-5; no firm D call. Looked up from germline, CDR1 is SGHRS and CDR2 is YFSETQ. V lost 0 bases and J 2 bases, leaving 14 bases between the germline ends. The CDR3 is 16 residues long. The CDR3 DNA sequence: TGCGCCAGCAGCTTGGCAACCAGCGTGAATCAAGAGACCCAGTACTTC. It encodes CASSLATSVNQETQYF.

This clonotype has more than one count but fewer than ten. The rearrangement joins TRBV7-8 to TRBJ2-7; D is ambiguous. Trimming took off 5 bases at V and 5 bases at J, with 13 bases between the two ends. Germline V gene sequence: CDR1 SGHVS, CDR2 FQNEAQ. This CDR3 contains 13 residues. As DNA, the CDR3 is TGTGCCAGCAGCCTTAGTCGCATCGACGAGCAGTACGTC. It is translated as CASSLSRIDEQYV.

The chain recombines TRBV7-2 with TRBJ1-1, with 8 bases fitting TRBD1. The CDR3 is made up of 13 amino acids. Trimming took 5 bases from V and 10 from J; bases not matched to a gene: 9. Germline CDR1 is SGHTA and CDR2 is FQGNSA. CDR3 bases: TGTGCCAGCAGCACCCGACAGGGGCTACGAGCTTTCTTT. It is translated as CASSTRQGLRAFF. Together with reference TRBV7-2 and TRBJ1-1, the CDR3 gives the full variable domain: GAGVSQSPSNKVTEKGKDVELRCDPISGHTALYWYRQSLGQGLEFLIYFQGNSAPDKSGLPSDRFSAERTGGSVSTLTIQRTQQEDSAVYLCASSTRQGLRAFFGQGTRLTVV.

There are a few counts of this clonotype. The chain combines TRBV12-3 or TRBV12-4 with TRBJ2-4, with 9 bases lining up with TRBD2. Trimming removed 4 bases from V and 6 bases from J; junction bases left unmatched: 7. The length of the CDR3 is 15 residues. The CDR3 reads CASSSPSGVGNIQYF. The CDR3 DNA sequence: TGTGCCAGCAGTTCCCCTAGCGGGGTCGGAAACATTCAGTACTTC.

Only a few counts were recorded for this clonotype. J is TRBJ2-5 and V is TRBV30; D might be TRBD1 or TRBD2, each matching 5 bases. CDR3 size: 13 residues. CDR1 and CDR2 (germline): GTSNPN, SVGIG (reference sequence). Trimming took off 3 bases at V and 5 bases at J, with 13 bases between the two ends. DNA for the CDR3: TGTGCCTGGAGGTCTGGGGGTTCGGAGACCCAGTACTTC. It encodes CAWRSGGSETQYF.

J is TRBJ2-5 and V is TRBV20-1, with D tentatively TRBD1 or TRBD2 (5 bases each). The germline gives CDR1 DFQATT, CDR2 SNEGSKA (reference sequence). CDR3 size: 14 residues. Trimming removed 4 bases from V and 7 bases from J, with 19 bases in between. Here the CDR3 reads CSATVGASKGTQYF. CDR3 nucleotide sequence: TGCAGTGCTACCGTCGGGGCTAGTAAGGGGACCCAGTACTTC.

This clonotype was seen many times. The chain links TRBV6-5 to TRBJ1-1, with D maybe TRBD1 (5 bases). Trimming left V 8 bases short and J 5 bases short, with 15 bases between. Germline V gives CDR1 MNHEY, CDR2 SVGAGI. The CDR3 totals 13 residues. DNA of the CDR3: TGTGCCAGCGTATCGGGGGGAGTTACTGAAGCTTTCTTT. Translating gives CASVSGGVTEAFF.

The chain recombines TRBV19 with TRBJ2-7, with D perhaps being TRBD1 or TRBD2 (5 bases each). Trimming stripped 6 bases from V and 0 bases from J, with 18 bases between. CDR1 is LNHDA and CDR2 is SQIVND in the germline V gene (reference sequence). The CDR3 consists of 16 residues. DNA of the CDR3: TGTGCCAGTAGCACTTGGCTGCCAGGGAGCTCCTACGAGCAGTACTTC. Amino acids: CASSTWLPGSSYEQYF.

Only a few counts were recorded for this clonotype. This chain links TRBV12-3 or TRBV12-4 with TRBJ1-1; D is possibly TRBD1 (5 bases). V lost 5 bases and J 9 bases, leaving 16 bases between the germline ends. CDR3 length: 13 residues. The CDR3 sequence is CASSGGGASQAFF. CDR3 DNA: TGTGCCAGCAGTGGGGGAGGGGCGAGTCAAGCTTTCTTT.

There are a few counts of this clonotype. The rearrangement uses TRBV27 and TRBJ1-2, with a weak D call TRBD1 (5 bases). With 3 bases removed from V and 2 bases from J, the gap between germline ends came to 13 bases. There are 15 residues in the CDR3. The germline gives CDR1 MNHEY, CDR2 SMNVEV (reference sequence). The DNA of the CDR3 is TGTGCCAGCAGTTTCAACGGACACCCCAACTATGGCTACACCTTC. Amino acids: CASSFNGHPNYGYTF.

This clonotype occurred many times. This chain connects TRBV7-8 to TRBJ2-1; D is perhaps TRBD1 (6 bases). Germline loops: CDR1 SGHVS, CDR2 FQNEAQ. This CDR3 comprises 15 residues. Trimming cost V 3 bases and J 7 bases, with 16 bases left between them. The CDR3 nucleotides are TGTGCCAGCAGCTTCCGGGACACAAGGGCGAATGAGCAGTTCTTC. Amino acids: CASSFRDTRANEQFF.

The chain couples TRBV29-1 to TRBJ1-2; D is uncertain. The CDR3 has 14 amino acids. Between the trimmed V and J ends, which lost 6 bases and 1 base, there was a span of 15 bases. Germline CDR1 is SQVTM and CDR2 is ANQGSEA. CDR3 nucleotide sequence: TGCAGCGTAGTCCTAAGCGGTTATAACTATGGCTACACCTTC. Translated, it gives CSVVLSGYNYGYTF.

In this sample, this clonotype turned up a few times. This chain links TRBV7-2 with TRBJ1-1; 7 positions agree with TRBD1. Germline V gene sequence: CDR1 SGHTA, CDR2 FQGNSA. The CDR3 is made up of 14 amino acids. The V segment lost 5 bases and the J segment 7 bases; nucleotides outside the gene matches: 10. CDR3 protein: CASSPAWTGFEAFF. CDR3 sequence (DNA): TGTGCCAGCAGCCCCGCCTGGACAGGATTTGAAGCTTTCTTT.

This clonotype was found a few times. The chain combines TRBV5-1 with TRBJ1-1, with D tentatively TRBD1 (5 bases). V was trimmed by 4 bases and J by 4 bases, leaving 14 bases between them. Germline V gene sequence: CDR1 SGHRS, CDR2 YFSETQ. The CDR3 length is 14 residues. As DNA, the CDR3 is TGCGCCAGCAGCCCGGGACTGCGGAGCACTGAAGCTTTCTTT. This translates into CASSPGLRSTEAFF. The variable domain in full, completed from reference TRBV5-1 and TRBJ1-1, reads KAGVTQTPRYLIKTRGQQVTLSCSPISGHRSVSWYQQTPGQGLQFLFEYFSETQRNKGNFPGRFSGRQFSNSRSEMNVSTLELGDSALYLCASSPGLRSTEAFFGQGTRLTVV.

This clonotype came up a few times. V usage is TRBV5-4 and J usage is TRBJ2-2, with D possibly TRBD1 on 6 matching bases. CDR3 length: 16 residues. Germline CDR1 SGHNT, CDR2 YYREEE (reference sequence). Trimming cost V 4 bases and J 5 bases, with 18 bases left between them. In nucleotides, the CDR3 is TGTGCCAGCAGCCAGATTACAGGGAAGGGTACCGGGGAGCTGTTTTTT. Protein sequence: CASSQITGKGTGELFF.

The chain recombines TRBV29-1 with TRBJ2-2; TRBD1 is a possible D gene (5 bases). Germline assignment: CDR1 SQVTM and CDR2 ANQGSEA. Deletions cut 5 bases from V and 2 bases from J, with 9 bases between. The CDR3 covers 13 residues. The CDR3 sequence: CSVTDINTGELFF. CDR3 sequence (DNA): TGCAGCGTTACGGACATAAACACCGGGGAGCTGTTTTTT.

The V call is TRBV5-1, the J call TRBJ1-2; maybe TRBD1 (5 bases). This CDR3 region has 13 residues. V gave up 2 bases and J gave up 2 bases, with 7 bases separating them. Germline V gives CDR1 SGHRS, CDR2 YFSETQ. The CDR3 DNA is TGCGCCAGCAGCTTCCGGGACAACTATGGCTACACCTTC. Translating gives CASSFRDNYGYTF.